The entry that follows covers one T cell receptor (beta chain) sequence. The target antigen is unknown. Germline V lookup: CDR1 GTSNPN, CDR2 SVGIG (reference sequence). Deletions cut 0 bases from V and 4 bases from J, with 10 bases between. The CDR3 length is 14 residues. Treatment reported: 10-day PBMC culture with coronavirus spike peptide pools or control peptides (ViraFEST assay). A negative selection step was used to isolate CD4+ T cells once culture had run for around 10 days. The source of the sample is a study of vaccination and CD4 T cells after COVID-19. Study-level information: Convalescent donors were composed of six males and four females, of whom two were Hispanic. A vaccine, either BNT162b2 or mRNA-1273, was given to participants in two doses.

Sequencing of cultured CD4+ T cell DNA used the Oncomine TCR Beta short-read assay. TCRdb re-called the PCR reads through MiXCR, storing one row per CDR3 protein. The table includes about 14,000 distinct CDR3 sequences, about 48% detected once. The sequence came from a human donor who had recovered from COVID-19. The rearrangement joins TRBV30 to TRBJ2-1; no reliable D call. Sequenced material: CD4+ T cells from blood, cultured in vitro, taken before SARS-CoV-2 vaccination. The DNA for the CDR3 is TGTGCCTGGAGTGTGTCACGTCGGTACAATGAGCAGTTCTTC. It specifies CAWSVSRRYNEQFF.